One sample yielded the 15 T cell receptor beta chains listed below, sequenced in a study of T-cell reconstitution after alpha-beta-depleted transplantation in children (dated by TCRdb to between 2015 and 2016). Per the publication, the treatment or condition label means: allogeneic hematopoietic cell transplantation with graft depleted of TCRalphabeta T cells and CD19 B cells. To prepare the library, PCR was applied. Sequencing was performed on an Illumina HiSeq 2500. TCR libraries were prepared with molecular barcoding, using unique molecular identifiers to normalize TCRbeta repertoire quantification. TCRdb cleaned the public reads at Q25 with fastp, built clones with MiXCR and kept in-frame beta chains. Under each unique CDR3 protein, matching rows form one entry showing the most common genes and DNA. A total of around 580,000 distinct CDR3 sequences appear in this sample, 23% of them only once. The ten biggest clones cover 14% of the sample.

Sequencing was performed on PBMCs, mostly from graft donor cells, taken 360 days after TCRalphabeta/CD19-depleted stem cell transplant. The source of these receptors is a boy less than two years old who had a stem cell transplant for acute myeloid leukemia, so the T cells may come from the graft donor.

This clonotype showed up just a few times. This rearrangement joins TRBV15 to TRBJ2-5, with D perhaps TRBD2 (5 bases). V lost 0 bases to trimming and J lost 4 bases, with 9 bases between them. The germline CDR1 and CDR2 sequences are LNHNV and YYDKDF (reference sequence). The CDR3 loop spans 14 amino acids. The CDR3 DNA follows: TGTGCCACCAGCAGAGAGCAAGAGGGAGAGACCCAGTACTTC. This encodes CATSREQEGETQYF. Combining the CDR3 with reference TRBV15 and TRBJ2-5 gives the whole variable domain DAMVIQNPRYQVTQFGKPVTLSCSQTLNHNVMYWYQQKSSQAPKLLFHYYDKDFNNEADTPDNFQSRRPNTSFCFLDIRSPGLGDTAMYLCATSREQEGETQYFGPGTRLLVL.

This clonotype was counted at least ten times. The genes are TRBV20-1 and TRBJ2-5; no clear D gene. The CDR3 totals 11 residues. Germline CDR1 reads DFQATT; CDR2 reads SNEGSKA (reference sequence). Trimming took off 2 bases at V and 5 bases at J, with 6 bases between the two ends. The CDR3 reads CSARKDETQYF. The CDR3 region has the DNA TGCAGTGCTAGAAAGGACGAGACCCAGTACTTC.

This clonotype has just a few counts. The chain employs TRBV27 and TRBJ2-1; tentative D call: TRBD2 (6 bases). Germline V CDR1 and CDR2: MNHEY, SMNVEV (reference sequence). There are 12 residues in the CDR3. The CDR3 protein is CSRVAARNEQFF. The CDR3, as DNA: TGTAGCAGGGTAGCGGCTCGGAATGAGCAGTTCTTC.

V usage is TRBV6-2 or TRBV6-3 and J usage is TRBJ1-5; TRBD1 is a possible D gene (6 bases). V lost 4 bases to trimming and J lost 7 bases, with 11 bases between them. This CDR3 region has 13 residues. Germline V gene sequence: CDR1 MNHEY, CDR2 SVGEGT. CDR3 sequence (DNA): TGTGCCAGCAGTTCCAGGGGCGAGCAGCCCCAGCATTTT. Its translation: CASSSRGEQPQHF.

The CDR3 protein is CASSEKWGLAGGSSYNEQFF. The CDR3 DNA follows: TGTGCCAGCAGTGAAAAGTGGGGACTAGCGGGGGGGAGCTCCTACAATGAGCAGTTCTTC. The V call is TRBV6-1, the J call TRBJ2-1; 16 bases align to TRBD2. Germline CDR1 reads MNHNS; CDR2 reads SASEGT. Losses at the gene ends were 2 bases for V and 0 bases for J; bases not matched to a gene: 7. The CDR3 has 20 residues.

This clonotype turned up a few times. The chain links TRBV20-1 to TRBJ1-3, with TRBD1 matching 8 bases. Germline values: CDR1 DFQATT, CDR2 SNEGSKA (reference sequence). After removal of 4 bases from V and 0 bases from J, the junction contained 8 bases not matched to a gene. The CDR3 loop spans 16 amino acids. CDR3 amino acids: CSAKTGAPYSGNTIYF. CDR3 DNA sequence: TGCAGTGCTAAGACAGGGGCCCCCTACTCTGGAAACACCATATATTTT.

The chain couples TRBV5-1 to TRBJ1-4; D remains unclear. Germline assignment: CDR1 SGHRS and CDR2 YFSETQ. The CDR3 has 13 residues. The V end lost 5 bases, the J end lost 5 bases, and 10 bases lay between the germline ends. CDR3 residues: CASRALTNEKLFF. The CDR3, as DNA: TGCGCCAGCAGGGCTCTGACAAATGAAAAACTGTTTTTT. Drawing the rest from reference TRBV5-1 and TRBJ1-4, the complete variable domain is KAGVTQTPRYLIKTRGQQVTLSCSPISGHRSVSWYQQTPGQGLQFLFEYFSETQRNKGNFPGRFSGRQFSNSRSEMNVSTLELGDSALYLCASRALTNEKLFFGSGTQLSVL.

The chain links TRBV5-5 to TRBJ2-7, with TRBD2 identical over 8 bases. Trimming cost V 0 bases and J 3 bases; bases outside gene matches: 5. The CDR3 runs 15 residues. CDR1 and CDR2 (germline): SGHKS, YYEKEE (reference sequence). This chain's CDR3 is CASSLAGSGGYEQYV. The CDR3 DNA sequence: TGTGCCAGCAGCTTGGCCGGGAGCGGGGGCTACGAGCAGTACGTC.

This clonotype showed up many times. This sequence joins TRBV7-9 and TRBJ2-7; D unclear. Germline V gives CDR1 SEHNR, CDR2 FQNEAQ (reference sequence). The CDR3 length is 15 residues. V was clipped by 0 bases and J by 2 bases, with 11 bases between them. This CDR3 reads CASSLAGSSAYEQYF. CDR3 in DNA: TGTGCCAGCAGCTTAGCTGGCTCCTCGGCCTACGAGCAGTACTTC.

The chain uses TRBV20-1 and TRBJ1-3; D not resolved. The germline gives CDR1 DFQATT, CDR2 SNEGSKA (reference sequence). Trimming stripped 5 bases from V and 4 bases from J, with 15 bases between. The CDR3 runs to 14 residues. The CDR3 coding sequence is TGCAGTGCTTCAAAAAGGGCTGCCGGAAACACCATATATTTT. This codes for CSASKRAAGNTIYF.

This clonotype has a count of ten or more. This rearrangement joins TRBV12-5 to TRBJ2-2; D is undetermined. V lost 0 bases to trimming and J lost 2 bases, with 4 bases between them. Germline values: CDR1 LGHNT, CDR2 FRNRAP. The CDR3 is 14 residues long. The DNA of the CDR3 is TGTGCTAGTGGTTTGGTGGGAAACACCGGGGAGCTGTTTTTT. It specifies CASGLVGNTGELFF.

This clonotype came up many times. V and J are TRBV28 and TRBJ2-5; D is ambiguous. The CDR3 loop spans 15 amino acids. Germline CDR1 reads MDHEN; CDR2 reads SYDVKM. Trimming cost V 7 bases and J 0 bases, with 15 bases left between them. CDR3 residues: CASTEPWADQETQYF. For the CDR3, the DNA is TGTGCCAGCACCGAACCCTGGGCTGACCAAGAGACCCAGTACTTC. The full variable domain, completed using reference TRBV28 and TRBJ2-5, is DVKVTQSSRYLVKRTGEKVFLECVQDMDHENMFWYRQDPGLGLRLIYFSYDVKMKEKGDIPEGYSVSREKKERFSLILESASTNQTSMYLCASTEPWADQETQYFGPGTRLLVL.

This clonotype has a handful of counts. The chain couples TRBV10-2 to TRBJ2-4; D could derive from TRBD1 or TRBD2 (5 bases each). Germline CDR1 and CDR2: WSHSY and SAAADI. Trimming took 4 bases from V and 0 from J, leaving 13 bases between them. CDR3 length: 16 amino acids. CDR3 protein: CASSARGLEAKNIQYF. The CDR3 nucleotides are TGCGCCAGCAGTGCGAGGGGCCTAGAAGCCAAAAACATTCAGTACTTC.

The chain employs TRBV12-3 or TRBV12-4 and TRBJ2-5, with TRBD1 matching 10 bases. Trimming cost V 6 bases and J 4 bases; bases outside gene matches: 5. The length of the CDR3 is 14 residues. CDR3 nucleotides: TGTGCCAGCAGCGGACAGGGGGGAGTAGAGACCCAGTACTTC. Amino acids: CASSGQGGVETQYF.

The chain uses TRBV6-1 and TRBJ2-5, with D perhaps TRBD1 or TRBD2 (5 bases each). This CDR3 has 15 amino acids. Germline V gene lookup returns CDR1 MNHNS and CDR2 SASEGT. V was pared by 8 bases and J by 2 bases, with 18 bases between. As DNA, the CDR3 is TGTGCCAGCGGTGGGGGTCCGTTAATGCAAGAGACCCAGTACTTC. Protein product: CASGGGPLMQETQYF.